This T cell receptor (beta chain) was sequenced in a study of human T cells and chemical hapten exposure (dated by TCRdb to 2020 to 2023). About the investigation overall: For sensitization, 2% DPC in acetone was applied to a roughly 2 cm by roughly 2 cm area of upper inner arm skin. Peripheral blood TCR repertoire changes were tracked in vivo in alopecia patients during primary and secondary sensitization to the hapten diphenylcyclopropenone (DPC). Throughout the study period of 20 to 25 weeks, patients also received therapeutic DPC doses to the scalp every week. Libraries were combined into a pool for sequencing, and differences in TCR yield between samples came mainly from small differences in library volumes within the pool. Patch testing was done on the upper back using Finn chambers containing 0.01% DPC, and results were scored after 6 days according to International Contact Dermatitis Research Group standards. Patient blood was sampled pre-sensitization (week 0) and at 2, 6 and about 24 weeks after DPC sensitization. About 30 alopecia patients provided blood for TCR sequencing at one to four time points (pre-sensitization, 2, 6 and 24 weeks). The mostly female patient cohort included alopecia areata with under or over 50% scalp involvement, alopecia totalis and alopecia universalis.

CDR1 and CDR2 were assigned from the germline V gene (reference sequence) as SEHNR and FQNEAQ. The CDR3 spans 19 residues, from the cysteine through the phenylalanine. The only DNA kept is the CDR3, 57 bases in frame from the first base. This clonotype occurred once. Its antigen is still unknown. A read error may produce the germline difference seen at one junction end. Broader findings and caveats from the paper: DPC sensitization did not change the number of TCRs with a frequency above 1 in 1000, and there was no evidence of changes in global repertoire structure. Because all patients had alopecia, a presumed autoimmune disease, the immune response of the patients might differ from that of healthy individuals. Compared with pre-sensitization or healthy control sets, expanded TCRs formed significantly more large CDR3 similarity clusters, which is consistent with antigen-driven responses. After repeated subsampling, changes were observed in the strength of the expansion versus patch-test correlation and in the threshold at which the correlation became significant. A positive correlation was found between the number of PT1 expanded TCRs and patch test score, with significance reached at thresholds 8, 16 and 32 but not 4.

Receptors were amplified or captured by RACE. TCRdb records NextSeq 500 as the sequencer. During library preparation, unique molecular identifiers were attached to individual cDNA molecules so that TCRs could be counted in a quantitative, reproducible way. For every blood RNA sample, sequencing covered both the TCR alpha and TCR beta chains. The authors' analysis ran thus. A median of roughly 100,000 TCRs per sample was observed, with a range of roughly 23,224 to 750,000. V, J and CDR3 annotation of the TCR reads was performed with the Decombinator software suite. Every sample was subsampled to the same number of TCRs (28,000) for the PS versus PT1 abundance plots. Expanded TCRs were defined as absent before sensitization and observed at least eight times at the 2-week time point. The raw public reads went through TCRdb reprocessing: fastp at Q25, MiXCR clone calling, in-frame beta chains kept. Records with the same CDR3 protein are collapsed into one entry carrying the most frequent genes and DNA. These V and J calls rely on TCRdb rather than the paper's analysis. The sample contains fewer than 200,000 distinct CDR3 sequences, around 22% of them found a single time. Of the sample, about 7% falls within the top ten clones.

The label giving this sample's time point can be read as: patch test 1, 2 weeks after DPC sensitization. What this sample's treatment or condition label stands for: therapeutic diphenylcyclopropenone sensitization with weekly scalp DPC. At each patch-test visit, blood was drawn before the patch test was applied. To be eligible, patients had to be aged 18 to 70, diagnosed with alopecia and judged suitable for DPC therapy, while pregnant patients were excluded. Total RNA was isolated from unfractionated whole blood collected in Tempus Blood RNA tubes. The rearrangement joined TRBV7-9 to TRBJ2-3, and TRBD2 matches 13 of the central bases. This specimen consisted of whole blood, obtained in connection with sensitization to the hapten diphenylcyclopropenone (DPC). This TCR derives from a woman between 45 and 65 years old with alopecia areata. Some clones in this sample may be carry-over from other donors' samples. The DNA is TGTGCCAGAAGCTTATACCAAGGGGGACTAGCGGGACGCACAGATACGCAGTATTTT. This codes for CARSLYQGGLAGRTDTQYF.